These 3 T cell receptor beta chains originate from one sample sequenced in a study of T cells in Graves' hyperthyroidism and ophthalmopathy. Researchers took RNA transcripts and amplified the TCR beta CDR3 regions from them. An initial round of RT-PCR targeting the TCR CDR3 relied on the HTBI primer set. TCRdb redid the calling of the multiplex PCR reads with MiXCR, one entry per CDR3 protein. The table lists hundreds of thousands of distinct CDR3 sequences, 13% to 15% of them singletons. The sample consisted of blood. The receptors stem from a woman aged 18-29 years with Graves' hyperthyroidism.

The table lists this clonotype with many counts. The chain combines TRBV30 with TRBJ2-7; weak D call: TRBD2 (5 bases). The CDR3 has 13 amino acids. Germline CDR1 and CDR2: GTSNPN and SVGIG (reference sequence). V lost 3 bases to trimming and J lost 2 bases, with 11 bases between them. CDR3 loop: CAWSAGVTYEQYF. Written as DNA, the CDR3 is TGTGCCTGGAGCGCCGGGGTAACCTACGAGCAGTACTTC.

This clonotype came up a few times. The CDR3 reads CASSVETSWNEQFF. The DNA for the CDR3 is TGTGCCAGCAGCGTCGAAACTAGTTGGAATGAGCAGTTCTTC. This chain connects TRBV9 to TRBJ2-1, with a weak D call TRBD2 (5 bases). Trimming shortened V by 2 bases and J by 7 bases, and 13 bases separated the two germline ends. CDR1 SGDLS and CDR2 YYNGEE come from the germline V gene. The CDR3 has 14 residues.

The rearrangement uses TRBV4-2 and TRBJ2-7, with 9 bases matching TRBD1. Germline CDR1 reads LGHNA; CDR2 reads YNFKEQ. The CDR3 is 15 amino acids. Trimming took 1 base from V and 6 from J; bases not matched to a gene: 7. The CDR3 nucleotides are TGTGCCAGCAGCCAAGTACGGGACAGGGCCGGCGAGCAGTACTTC. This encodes CASSQVRDRAGEQYF.